This TCR beta chain was profiled in a study of regulatory T cells in long-lasting Graves disease. Time point meaning: newly diagnosed GD, antithyroid drugs for less than 3 months. With RNA extracted from PBMCs as input, the TCR library was made. CDR1 SEHNR and CDR2 FQNEAQ come from the germline V gene (reference sequence). Trimming removed 1 base from V and 8 bases from J, with 12 bases in between. The CDR3 covers 14 residues. Comment on this clonotype: Its antigen is undetermined.

Arm-PCR of CDR3 regions with iRepertoire HTBI primers generated TCR beta libraries. TCRdb re-analysed the multiplex PCR reads in MiXCR, keeping a single row per CDR3 protein. The table includes 400,000 to 500,000 distinct CDR3 sequences, roughly 15% detected once. The study's findings and limits: Reduced TCR diversity was observed in persistent Graves' patients versus newly diagnosed patients.

The sample was also reused in another study, on T cells in Graves' hyperthyroidism and ophthalmopathy. Per that study: Researchers barred patients who had uncontrolled infection, other autoimmune disease, pregnancy or lactation.

This chain links TRBV7-9 with TRBJ1-5; D perhaps matches TRBD1 (6 bases). The sequence came from a woman aged 50 to 60 with Graves disease. Sequencing was performed on peripheral blood mononuclear cells (PBMCs), taken at new diagnosis, from a patient treated with antithyroid drugs. This CDR3 is CASSLDGQGKPQHF. The CDR3 DNA reads as TGTGCCAGCAGCTTAGATGGGCAGGGGAAGCCCCAGCATTTT.